This entry lists 4 T cell receptor beta chains sequenced from one sample in a study of shared clonotypes between healthy human individuals. CD8 cells classed as naive were CD45RO-negative and positively selected for CCR7, excluding terminally differentiated effector memory CD45RA+ cells. Repertoires were generated with immunoSEQ multiplex PCR, while TCRdb's copy carries only in-frame clones and drops some. The sample yields about 2.2 million clones, around 93% seen once. The sample consisted of naive CD8+ T cells from PBMCs. These receptors originate from a man younger than 35 in good health. Some clones in this sample may be carry-over from other donors' samples.

The table lists this clone with a few counts. Other nucleotide sequences in the sample specify the same CDR3. The chain couples TRBV6-5 to TRBJ1-1; D is perhaps TRBD1 (5 bases). The CDR3 sequence is 14 residues long. V lost 0 bases to trimming and J lost 4 bases, with 9 bases between them. Germline-derived CDR1 and CDR2 are MNHEY and SVGAGI. CDR3 protein: CASSYSEGTTEAFF. CDR3 sequence (DNA): TGTGCCAGCAGTTACTCGGAGGGGACCACTGAAGCTTTCTTT.

The chain joins TRBV30 to TRBJ1-5; D is undetermined. Between the trimmed V and J ends, which lost 0 bases and 0 bases, there was a span of 15 bases. This CDR3 contains 17 residues. Germline values: CDR1 GTSNPN, CDR2 SVGIG (reference sequence). DNA for the CDR3: TGTGCCTGGAGTGTACGGTATCGGGGAGATAGCAATCAGCCCCAGCATTTT. This codes for CAWSVRYRGDSNQPQHF.

This clone was detected once. V usage is TRBV6-5 and J usage is TRBJ2-5; tentatively, D is TRBD2 (5 bases). V was clipped by 2 bases and J by 0 bases, with 13 bases between them. There are 16 residues in the CDR3. The V gene's germline CDR1 is MNHEY and CDR2 SVGAGI. This CDR3 reads CASSYRDPSYQETQYF. The DNA of the CDR3 is TGTGCCAGCAGTTACCGGGATCCCTCGTACCAAGAGACCCAGTACTTC.

This chain joins TRBV11-2 and TRBJ2-3, with no clear D. This CDR3 contains 15 residues. With 5 bases removed from V and 1 base from J, the gap between germline ends came to 13 bases. Germline V CDR1 and CDR2: SGHAT, FQNNGV. The CDR3 DNA reads TGTGCCAGCAGCCCAATCCCCTGGGGCACAGATACGCAGTATTTT. This translates into CASSPIPWGTDTQYF.